The sequence of this T cell receptor beta chain was determined in a study of lymphopenia after photon versus proton radiotherapy. Points on this clone: Its matching antigen is unknown.

V was shortened by 5 bases and J by 0 bases, with 13 bases between the two germline ends. Per germline, CDR1 MNHEY and CDR2 SVGAGI. The CDR3 sequence is 15 residues long. TCRdb keeps only in-frame clones here, not all; method: immunoSEQ multiplex PCR. Counted here are over 25,000 clones, about nine tenths occurring once; the ten biggest clones make up 0.75% to 0.9%. Findings and limits, study-wide: Authors raise, but do not show, better survival with proton therapy. Photon-treated patients lost naive T cells and TCR diversity; proton-treated stayed stable.

The source was peripheral blood, collected from a patient treated with photon-based radiotherapy. This TCR was recovered from a woman aged 45-60 years with cholangiocarcinoma. The rearrangement links TRBV6-5 to TRBJ1-1, with D tentatively TRBD1 (6 bases). As DNA, the CDR3 is TGTGCCAGCAGTCTGACAGGAGGGGTGAACACTGAAGCTTTCTTT. Its translation: CASSLTGGVNTEAFF.